The 26 T cell receptor beta chains in this list originate from one sample, sequenced in a study of vaccination and CD4 T cells after COVID-19. Which antigens these TCRs recognize remains unknown. Treatment noted: approximately nine-day PBMC culture with coronavirus spike peptide pools or control peptides (ViraFEST assay). Scientists ran DNA taken from cultured CD4+ T cells through the Oncomine TCR Beta short-read assay for sequencing. TCRdb re-analysed the PCR reads in MiXCR, keeping a single row per CDR3 protein. This sample has roughly 15,000 distinct CDR3 sequences, with roughly three fifths found just once. Sequenced material: CD4+ T cells from blood, cultured in vitro, taken after SARS-CoV-2 vaccination. The receptor source for this set is a human donor who had recovered from COVID-19.

The V and J genes are TRBV6-1 and TRBJ1-1; 11 bases align to TRBD1. CDR1 and CDR2 from the germline V gene are MNHNS and SASEGT. The CDR3 has 13 amino acids. The V gene end was trimmed by 3 bases and the J gene end by 12 bases; junction bases not matched to a gene: 6. CDR3 protein: CASSDRDRGTSFF. Written as DNA, the CDR3 is TGTGCCAGCAGTGACCGGGACAGGGGGACGTCTTTCTTT.

The gene calls are TRBV20-1 and TRBJ2-1; TRBD2 agrees at 10 bases. V shed 0 bases and J 4 bases; nucleotides not matched to a gene: 3. The CDR3 spans 15 residues. Germline V gene lookup returns CDR1 DFQATT and CDR2 SNEGSKA (reference sequence). CDR3 protein: CSARESGREYNEQFF. The DNA for the CDR3 is TGCAGTGCTAGAGAGAGCGGGAGGGAATACAATGAGCAGTTCTTC.

The J gene is TRBJ1-5, the V gene TRBV19; weak D call: TRBD1 (5 bases). This CDR3 is 16 amino acids long. Germline V gives CDR1 LNHDA, CDR2 SQIVND (reference sequence). Between the trimmed V and J ends, which lost 7 bases and 3 bases, there was a span of 19 bases. The CDR3 sequence: CASTPRQGIVNQPQHF. The CDR3, as DNA: TGTGCCAGTACCCCCCGCCAGGGAATAGTCAATCAGCCCCAGCATTTT.

This clonotype has a handful of counts. The rearrangement links TRBV6-1 to TRBJ2-3, with D possibly matching TRBD2 (5 bases). Per germline, CDR1 MNHNS and CDR2 SASEGT. The CDR3 spans 15 residues. V was shortened by 6 bases and J by 2 bases, with 15 bases between the two germline ends. CDR3 DNA sequence: TGTGCCAGCAGGGATTTACTAGGGCCCACAGATACGCAGTATTTT. It translates to CASRDLLGPTDTQYF.

The chain carries TRBV28 and TRBJ2-7, with D hard to call. V dropped 5 bases and J dropped 5 bases, with 10 bases sitting between them. This CDR3 is 12 amino acids long. Germline CDR1 MDHEN, CDR2 SYDVKM. CDR3 loop: CASSPPSNEQYF. The CDR3 DNA reads TGTGCCAGCAGTCCACCCTCGAACGAGCAGTACTTC.

The V and J genes are TRBV19 and TRBJ1-6, with D uncertain. Germline CDR1 reads LNHDA; CDR2 reads SQIVND (reference sequence). The germline V and J ends were trimmed by 5 bases and 10 bases, with 18 bases remaining between them. This CDR3 spans 15 amino acids. CDR3 amino acids: CASSPTSNGESPLHF. Written as DNA, the CDR3 is TGTGCCAGTAGTCCGACTTCCAACGGGGAGTCACCCCTCCACTTT. The full variable domain, its missing parts supplied by reference TRBV19 and TRBJ1-6, is DGGITQSPKYLFRKEGQNVTLSCEQNLNHDAMYWYRQDPGQGLRLIYYSQIVNDFQKGDIAEGYSVSREKKESFPLTVTSAQKNPTAFYLCASSPTSNGESPLHFGNGTRLTVT.

The chain employs TRBV6-1 and TRBJ1-2; 7 nucleotides match TRBD1. This CDR3 is built from 14 residues. Unmatched junction bases numbered 7, after V lost 5 bases and J lost 4 bases. The V gene's germline CDR1 is MNHNS and CDR2 SASEGT. CDR3: CASSPQQGSYGYTF. The CDR3, as DNA: TGTGCCAGCAGTCCTCAACAGGGGAGCTATGGCTACACCTTC.

This rearrangement joins TRBV12-3 or TRBV12-4 to TRBJ1-1; D not resolved. Trimming took off 5 bases at V and 1 base at J, with 11 bases between the two ends. The CDR3 is 14 amino acids. Here the CDR3 reads CASSVRAGNTEAFF. For the CDR3, the DNA is TGTGCCAGCAGTGTTCGAGCCGGGAACACTGAAGCTTTCTTT.

The V gene is TRBV20-1, the J gene TRBJ2-7; TRBD2 aligns across 8 bases. V shed 1 base, J shed 5 bases, and the junction held 4 bases outside the gene matches. Per germline, CDR1 DFQATT and CDR2 SNEGSKA (reference sequence). The CDR3 is made up of 13 amino acids. The CDR3 sequence: CSARVGGGHEQYF. The CDR3 coding sequence is TGCAGTGCTAGAGTCGGGGGGGGGCACGAGCAGTACTTC.

The chain has TRBV27 and TRBJ1-6; the D gene is possibly TRBD1 (6 bases). Trimming removed 3 bases at V and 9 bases at J, with 15 bases between. Germline lookup yields CDR1 MNHEY and CDR2 SMNVEV (reference sequence). The length of the CDR3 is 15 residues. The CDR3 protein is CASSLGAPWGSPLHF. The CDR3 DNA follows: TGTGCCAGCAGTTTGGGGGCCCCTTGGGGTTCACCCCTCCACTTT.

CDR3 sequence reads: CASSIKSEGEQPQHF. The CDR3 coding sequence is TGTGCCAGTAGTATTAAGTCCGAGGGAGAACAGCCCCAGCATTTT. The rearrangement links TRBV19 to TRBJ1-5, with no clear D. The germline V gene encodes CDR1 LNHDA and CDR2 SQIVND (reference sequence). The CDR3 has 15 amino acids. Between the trimmed V and J ends, which lost 3 bases and 7 bases, there was a span of 16 bases. Based on the CDR3 plus reference TRBV19 and TRBJ1-5, the full variable domain is DGGITQSPKYLFRKEGQNVTLSCEQNLNHDAMYWYRQDPGQGLRLIYYSQIVNDFQKGDIAEGYSVSREKKESFPLTVTSAQKNPTAFYLCASSIKSEGEQPQHFGDGTRLSIL.

The J gene is TRBJ1-5, the V gene TRBV6-2 or TRBV6-3; TRBD1 is a possible D gene (5 bases). V lost 0 bases to trimming and J lost 2 bases, with 11 bases between them. Looked up from germline, CDR1 is MNHEY and CDR2 is SVGEGT. This CDR3 is built from 16 residues. The CDR3 region is CASSYSPGLGNQPQHF. The CDR3 DNA is TGTGCCAGCAGTTACTCGCCAGGGCTAGGCAATCAGCCCCAGCATTTT.

This chain uses TRBV20-1 with TRBJ2-5, with TRBD2 matching 12 bases. The CDR3 has 18 amino acids. CDR1 is DFQATT, CDR2 SNEGSKA, per germline (reference sequence). V shed 6 bases and J 5 bases; nucleotides not matched to a gene: 19. Here the CDR3 reads CSARAPLAGGPGGETQYF. DNA of the CDR3: TGCAGTGCGAGGGCCCCCCTAGCGGGAGGGCCGGGGGGGGAGACCCAGTACTTC.

This clonotype has only a few counts. The rearrangement joins TRBV6-4 to TRBJ1-2; no clear D. The V end lost 11 bases, the J end lost 0 bases, and 10 bases lay between the germline ends. The CDR3 extends over 12 amino acids. CDR1 and CDR2 (germline): MRHNA, SNTAGT. Written as DNA, the CDR3 is TGTGCCCTCTTGGTTTCTAACTATGGCTACACCTTC. Translated: CALLVSNYGYTF.

V gene TRBV6-2 or TRBV6-3 combines with J gene TRBJ2-5, with TRBD2 matching over 7 bases. The V gene end was trimmed by 7 bases and the J gene end by 4 bases; junction bases not matched to a gene: 9. CDR1 MNHEY and CDR2 SVGEGT come from the germline V gene. The CDR3 runs to 14 residues. The chain's CDR3 is CASTQGSGRETQYF. The CDR3 nucleotides are TGTGCCAGCACCCAGGGTAGCGGGCGAGAGACCCAGTACTTC.

The chain combines TRBV4-2 with TRBJ1-1; D gene unclear. Trimming stripped 0 bases from V and 2 bases from J, with 10 bases between. This CDR3 is built from 15 residues. Per the germline V gene, CDR1 is LGHNA and CDR2 is YNFKEQ. The CDR3 here is CASSQDPPTNTEAFF. In DNA form, the CDR3 reads TGTGCCAGCAGCCAAGATCCACCAACCAACACTGAAGCTTTCTTT.

The chain uses TRBV25-1 and TRBJ1-2; D is perhaps TRBD1 (5 bases). Trimming left V 1 base short and J 1 base short, with 10 bases between. The CDR3 is made up of 15 amino acids. The germline CDR1 and CDR2 sequences are MGHDK and SYGVNS. CDR3 protein: CASSELGQVNYGYTF. DNA of the CDR3: TGTGCCAGCAGTGAATTGGGGCAGGTTAACTATGGCTACACCTTC.

This chain links TRBV7-6 with TRBJ2-1; D uncertain. V shed 3 bases and J shed 5 bases, with 5 bases lying between them. This CDR3 comprises 12 residues. Germline V gene lookup returns CDR1 SGHVS and CDR2 FNYEAQ. The CDR3 is CASSFGDNEQFF. In DNA form, the CDR3 reads TGTGCCAGCAGCTTTGGTGACAATGAGCAGTTCTTC.

The chain links TRBV19 to TRBJ2-2, with D hard to call. The CDR3 length is 12 residues. Per germline, CDR1 LNHDA and CDR2 SQIVND (reference sequence). Trimming cost V 3 bases and J 7 bases, with 6 bases left between them. DNA for the CDR3: TGTGCCAGTAGTATCCCCGGCGGGGAGCTGTTTTTT. Protein sequence: CASSIPGGELFF.

The J gene is TRBJ2-7, the V gene TRBV2; D is undetermined. The CDR3 runs to 13 residues. CDR1 SNHLY and CDR2 FYNNEI come from the germline V gene. Trimming pared 4 bases from V and 7 bases from J, leaving 14 bases between. The CDR3 coding sequence is TGTGCCAGCAGTGTCCGCGCGCCGTTGGAGCAGTACTTC. This encodes CASSVRAPLEQYF.

This chain links TRBV14 with TRBJ2-5, with 8 bases that match TRBD1. This CDR3 is 15 amino acids long. Germline assignment: CDR1 SGHDN and CDR2 FVKESK. V trimming: 1 base; J trimming: 7 bases; junction bases outside the gene matches: 8. The CDR3 DNA reads TGTGCCAGCAGCCAAGCGTTCGGACAGGGTGTGACCCAGTACTTC. Translating gives CASSQAFGQGVTQYF.

This clonotype has only a few counts. The chain recombines TRBV7-2 with TRBJ1-2; D might be TRBD1 (6 bases). The CDR3 runs to 14 residues. With 5 bases removed from V and 8 bases from J, the gap between germline ends came to 18 bases. Germline V gene sequence: CDR1 SGHTA, CDR2 FQGNSA. The CDR3 here is CASSLQGSVSGYTF. The CDR3 nucleotides read TGTGCCAGCAGCCTTCAGGGGTCTGTAAGCGGCTACACCTTC.

The chain has TRBV5-1 and TRBJ1-1; maybe TRBD1 (6 bases). This CDR3 is 18 amino acids long. CDR1 is SGHRS and CDR2 is YFSETQ in the germline V gene. V lost 0 bases and J lost 2, with 20 bases in between. Written as DNA, the CDR3 is TGCGCCAGCAGCTTGGCCTTAACCGGGACAATTACTAACACTGAAGCTTTCTTT. Protein product: CASSLALTGTITNTEAFF.

The rearrangement uses TRBV11-2 and TRBJ2-2, with D unclear. Trimming removed 5 bases from V and 5 bases from J, with 12 bases in between. This CDR3 has 14 residues. Germline CDR1 is SGHAT and CDR2 is FQNNGV. CDR3 bases: TGTGCCAGCAGCACTCCAGAGGTTACCGGGGAGCTGTTTTTT. It codes for CASSTPEVTGELFF.

The V gene is TRBV11-3, the J gene TRBJ1-1; D is ambiguous. This CDR3 spans 15 amino acids. CDR1 SGHNT and CDR2 YENEEA come from the germline V gene. The germline V and J ends were trimmed by 5 bases and 1 base, with 14 bases remaining between them. CDR3 DNA: TGTGCCAGCAGCCCTAGGAGCGACCAGAACACTGAAGCTTTCTTT. Its protein is CASSPRSDQNTEAFF.

The V call is TRBV27, the J call TRBJ2-7, with 8 positions matching TRBD2. Germline assignment: CDR1 MNHEY and CDR2 SMNVEV (reference sequence). J lost 1 base, V lost 5 bases, and 10 bases had no gene match. The length of the CDR3 is 16 residues. DNA of the CDR3: TGTGCCAGCAGTACAAATGGAGGGACTAGTTCCTACGAGCAGTACTTC. As protein: CASSTNGGTSSYEQYF.